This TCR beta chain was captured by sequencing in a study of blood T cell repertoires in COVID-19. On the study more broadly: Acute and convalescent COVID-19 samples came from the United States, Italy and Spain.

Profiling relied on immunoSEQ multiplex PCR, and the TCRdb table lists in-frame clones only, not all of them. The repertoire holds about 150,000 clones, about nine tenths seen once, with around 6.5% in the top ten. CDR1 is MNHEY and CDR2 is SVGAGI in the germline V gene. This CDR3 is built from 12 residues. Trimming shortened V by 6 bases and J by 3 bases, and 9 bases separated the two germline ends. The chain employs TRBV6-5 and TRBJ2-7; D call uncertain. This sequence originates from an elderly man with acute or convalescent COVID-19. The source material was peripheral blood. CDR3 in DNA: TGTGCCAGCAGGCCCTCTAGCTACGAGCAGTACTTC. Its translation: CASRPSSYEQYF.